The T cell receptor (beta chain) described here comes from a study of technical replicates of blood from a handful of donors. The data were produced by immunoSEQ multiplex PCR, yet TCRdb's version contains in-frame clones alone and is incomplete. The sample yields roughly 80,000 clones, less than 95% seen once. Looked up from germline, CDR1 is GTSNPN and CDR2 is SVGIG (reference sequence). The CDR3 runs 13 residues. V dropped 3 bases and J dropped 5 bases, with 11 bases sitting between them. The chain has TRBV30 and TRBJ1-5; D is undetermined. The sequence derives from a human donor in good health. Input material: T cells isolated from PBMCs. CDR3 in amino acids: CAWRNQADQPQHF. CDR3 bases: TGTGCCTGGAGGAACCAAGCCGATCAGCCCCAGCATTTT.